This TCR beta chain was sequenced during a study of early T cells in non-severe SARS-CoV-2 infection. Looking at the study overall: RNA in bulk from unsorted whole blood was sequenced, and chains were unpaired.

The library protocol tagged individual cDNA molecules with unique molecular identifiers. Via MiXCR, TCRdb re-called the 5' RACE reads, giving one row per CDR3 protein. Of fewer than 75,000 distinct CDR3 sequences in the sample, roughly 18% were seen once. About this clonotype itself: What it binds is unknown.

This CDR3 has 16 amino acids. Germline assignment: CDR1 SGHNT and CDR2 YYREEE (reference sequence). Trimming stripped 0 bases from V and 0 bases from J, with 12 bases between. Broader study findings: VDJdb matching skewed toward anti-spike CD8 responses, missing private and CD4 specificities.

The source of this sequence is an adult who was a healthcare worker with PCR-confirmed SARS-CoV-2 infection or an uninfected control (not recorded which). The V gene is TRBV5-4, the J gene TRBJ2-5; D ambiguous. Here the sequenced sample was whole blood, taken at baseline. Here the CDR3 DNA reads TGTGCCAGCAGCTTGGGGGCACCGAGGTACCAAGAGACCCAGTACTTC. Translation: CASSLGAPRYQETQYF.